This TCR beta chain originates from a study of T cells expressing NK-cell markers. Study summary: Out of eight donors sequenced, seven tested HCMV-seropositive and the remaining one seronegative.

Generation of TCR beta cDNA was performed by 5'RACE template switching incorporating UMIs. TCRdb re-called the 5' RACE reads, yielding one record per CDR3 amino acid sequence without DNA. This listing includes 550,000 to 600,000 distinct CDR3 sequences. The germline V gene encodes CDR1 SGHTA and CDR2 FQGNSA. CDR3 length: 12 amino acids. Sequencing was done on a sample of blood T cells: a sorted CD56 or NKG2C T cell subset, CD4+ or CD8+ T cells, or bulk PBMC T cells (not recorded which). V usage is TRBV7-2 and J usage is TRBJ2-1; TCRdb gives TRBD2 as the D gene, but with no DNA this cannot be confirmed. This TCR was recovered from a man between 18 and 29 years old in good health. The chain's CDR3 is CASSQTSESPFF.